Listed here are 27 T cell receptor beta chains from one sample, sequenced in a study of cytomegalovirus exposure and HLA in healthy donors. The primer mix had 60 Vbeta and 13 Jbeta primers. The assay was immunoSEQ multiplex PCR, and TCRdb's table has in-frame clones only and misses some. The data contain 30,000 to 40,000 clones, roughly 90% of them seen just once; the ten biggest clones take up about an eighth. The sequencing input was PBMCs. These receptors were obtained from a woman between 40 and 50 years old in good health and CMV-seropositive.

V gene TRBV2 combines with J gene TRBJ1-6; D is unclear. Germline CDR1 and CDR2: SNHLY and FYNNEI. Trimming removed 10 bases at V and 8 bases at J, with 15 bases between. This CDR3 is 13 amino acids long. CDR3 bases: TGTGCCACTGCAGGTACGCGTGATTCACCCCTCCACTTT. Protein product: CATAGTRDSPLHF.

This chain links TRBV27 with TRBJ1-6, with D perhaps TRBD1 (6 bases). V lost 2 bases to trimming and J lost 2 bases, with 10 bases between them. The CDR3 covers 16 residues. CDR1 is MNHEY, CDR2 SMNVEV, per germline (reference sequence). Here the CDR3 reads CASSLTGQAYNSPLHF. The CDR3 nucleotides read TGTGCCAGCAGTTTAACAGGGCAGGCCTATAATTCACCCCTCCACTTT.

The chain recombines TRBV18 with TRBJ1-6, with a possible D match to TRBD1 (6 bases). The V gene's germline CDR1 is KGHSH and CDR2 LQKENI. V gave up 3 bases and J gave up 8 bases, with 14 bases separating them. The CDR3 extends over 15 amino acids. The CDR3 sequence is CASSPGTFRYSPLHF. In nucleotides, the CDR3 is TGTGCCAGCTCACCCGGGACATTCCGCTATTCACCCCTCCACTTT.

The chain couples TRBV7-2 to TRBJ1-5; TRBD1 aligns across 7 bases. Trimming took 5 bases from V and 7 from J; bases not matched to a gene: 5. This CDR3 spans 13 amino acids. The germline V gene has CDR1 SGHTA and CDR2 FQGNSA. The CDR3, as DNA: TGTGCCAGCAGCATTGACAGGGACCAGCCCCAGCATTTT. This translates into CASSIDRDQPQHF.

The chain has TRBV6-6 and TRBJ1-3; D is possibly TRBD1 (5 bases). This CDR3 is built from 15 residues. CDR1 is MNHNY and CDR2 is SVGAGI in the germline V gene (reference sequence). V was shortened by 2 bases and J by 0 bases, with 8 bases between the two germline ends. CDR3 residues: CASSYDGASGNTIYF. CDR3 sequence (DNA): TGTGCCAGCAGTTACGATGGGGCCTCTGGAAACACCATATATTTT.

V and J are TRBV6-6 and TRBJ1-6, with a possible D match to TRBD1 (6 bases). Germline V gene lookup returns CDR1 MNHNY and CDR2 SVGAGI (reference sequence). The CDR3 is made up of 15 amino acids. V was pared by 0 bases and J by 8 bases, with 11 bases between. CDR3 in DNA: TGTGCCAGCAGTTACTCACCGGACAGCGATTCACCCCTCCACTTT. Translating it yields CASSYSPDSDSPLHF.

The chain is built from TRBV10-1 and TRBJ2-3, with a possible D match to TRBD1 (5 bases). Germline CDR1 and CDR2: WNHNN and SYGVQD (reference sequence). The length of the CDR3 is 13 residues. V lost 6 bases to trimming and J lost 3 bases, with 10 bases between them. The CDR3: CASSREGTDTQYF. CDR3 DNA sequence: TGCGCCAGCAGCAGGGAAGGGACAGATACGCAGTATTTT.

For the CDR3, the DNA is TGTGCCAGCAGTGACCAGGGGGACGGTAATCAGCCCCAGCATTTT. This codes for CASSDQGDGNQPQHF. This chain connects TRBV2 to TRBJ1-5; the match to TRBD1 covers 7 bases. CDR3 size: 15 residues. Germline loops: CDR1 SNHLY, CDR2 FYNNEI. After removal of 3 bases from V and 4 bases from J, the junction contained 6 bases not matched to a gene.

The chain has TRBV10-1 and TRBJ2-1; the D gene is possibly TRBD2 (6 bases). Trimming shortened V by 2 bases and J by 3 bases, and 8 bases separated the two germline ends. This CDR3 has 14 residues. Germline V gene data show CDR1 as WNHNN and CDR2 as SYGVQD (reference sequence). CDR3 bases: TGCGCCAGCAGTGAGGGCGGGAACTACAATGAGCAGTTCTTC. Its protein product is CASSEGGNYNEQFF.

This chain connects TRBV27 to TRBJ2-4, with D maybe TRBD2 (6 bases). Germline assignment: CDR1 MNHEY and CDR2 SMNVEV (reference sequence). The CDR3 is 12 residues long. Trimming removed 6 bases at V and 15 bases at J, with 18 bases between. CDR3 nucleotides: TGTGCCAGCAGAGGAGTAAGCGGGCGGGGGTACTTC. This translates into CASRGVSGRGYF.

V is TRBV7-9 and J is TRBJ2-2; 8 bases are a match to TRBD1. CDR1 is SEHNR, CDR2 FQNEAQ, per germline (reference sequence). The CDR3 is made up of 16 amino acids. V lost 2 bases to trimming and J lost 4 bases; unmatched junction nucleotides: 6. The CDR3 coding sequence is TGTGCCAGCAGCTTAAGGACAGGGTTTGTCACCGGGGAGCTGTTTTTT. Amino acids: CASSLRTGFVTGELFF.

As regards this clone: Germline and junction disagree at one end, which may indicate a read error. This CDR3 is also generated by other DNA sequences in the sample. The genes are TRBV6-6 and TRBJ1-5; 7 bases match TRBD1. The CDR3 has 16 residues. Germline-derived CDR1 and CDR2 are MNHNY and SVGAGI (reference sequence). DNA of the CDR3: TGTGCCAGCAGTTCCATCCAGGGGGACACAACTCAGCCCCAACATTTT. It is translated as CASSSIQGDTTQPQHF.

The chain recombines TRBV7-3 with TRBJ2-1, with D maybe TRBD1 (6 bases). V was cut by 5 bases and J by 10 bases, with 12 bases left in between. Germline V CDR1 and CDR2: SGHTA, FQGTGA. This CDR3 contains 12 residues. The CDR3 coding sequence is TGTGCCAGCAGCCCCTCCGGACAGGAGCAGTTCTTC. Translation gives CASSPSGQEQFF.

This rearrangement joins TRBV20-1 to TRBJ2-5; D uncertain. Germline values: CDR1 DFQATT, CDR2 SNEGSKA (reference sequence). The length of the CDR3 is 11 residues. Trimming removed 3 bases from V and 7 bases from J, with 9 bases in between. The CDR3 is CSASGFATQYF. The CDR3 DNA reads TGCAGTGCTAGCGGGTTTGCGACCCAGTACTTC.

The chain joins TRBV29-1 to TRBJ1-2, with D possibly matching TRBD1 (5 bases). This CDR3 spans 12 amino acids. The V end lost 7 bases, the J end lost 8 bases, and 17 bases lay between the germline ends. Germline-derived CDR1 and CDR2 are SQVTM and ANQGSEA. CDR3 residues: CSDTRGRQGYTF. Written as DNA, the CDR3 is TGCAGCGACACAAGGGGCAGGCAAGGCTACACCTTC. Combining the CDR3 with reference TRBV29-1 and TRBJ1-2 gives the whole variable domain SAVISQKPSRDICQRGTSLTIQCQVDSQVTMMFWYRQQPGQSLTLIATANQGSEATYESGFVIDKFPISRPNLTFSTLTVSNMSPEDSSIYLCSDTRGRQGYTFGSGTRLTVV.

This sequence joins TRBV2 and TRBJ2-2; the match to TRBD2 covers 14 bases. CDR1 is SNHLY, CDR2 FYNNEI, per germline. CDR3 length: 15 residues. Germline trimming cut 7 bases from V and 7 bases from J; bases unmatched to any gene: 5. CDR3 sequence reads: CASTGTSGGGGELFF. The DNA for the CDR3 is TGTGCCAGCACCGGGACTAGCGGGGGCGGCGGGGAGCTGTTTTTT.

The CDR3 loop reads CASSKRVTKNIQYF. Here the CDR3 DNA reads TGTGCCAGCTCTAAGAGGGTGACCAAAAACATTCAGTACTTC. This rearrangement joins TRBV27 to TRBJ2-4; perhaps TRBD2 as D (5 bases). V was clipped by 8 bases and J by 2 bases, with 13 bases between them. The CDR3 length is 14 residues. CDR1 is MNHEY, CDR2 SMNVEV, per germline (reference sequence).

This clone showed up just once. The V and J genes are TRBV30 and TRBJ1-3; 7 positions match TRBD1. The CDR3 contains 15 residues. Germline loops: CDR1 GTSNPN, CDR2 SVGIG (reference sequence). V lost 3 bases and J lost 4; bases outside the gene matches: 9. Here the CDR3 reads CAWSESGGHGNTIYF. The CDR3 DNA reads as TGTGCCTGGAGCGAGTCAGGGGGACACGGAAACACCATATATTTT.

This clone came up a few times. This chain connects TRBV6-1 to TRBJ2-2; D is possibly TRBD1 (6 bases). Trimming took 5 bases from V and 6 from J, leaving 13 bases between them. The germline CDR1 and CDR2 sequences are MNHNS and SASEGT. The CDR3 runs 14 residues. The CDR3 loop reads CASSSQDSPGELFF. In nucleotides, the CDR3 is TGTGCCAGCAGTTCCCAGGACAGTCCCGGGGAGCTGTTTTTT.

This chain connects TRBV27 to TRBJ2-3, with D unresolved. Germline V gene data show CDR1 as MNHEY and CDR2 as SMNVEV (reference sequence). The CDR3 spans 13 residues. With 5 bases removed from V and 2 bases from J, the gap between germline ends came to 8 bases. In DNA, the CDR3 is TGTGCCAGCAGTCCCAGGTACACAGATACGCAGTATTTT. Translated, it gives CASSPRYTDTQYF.

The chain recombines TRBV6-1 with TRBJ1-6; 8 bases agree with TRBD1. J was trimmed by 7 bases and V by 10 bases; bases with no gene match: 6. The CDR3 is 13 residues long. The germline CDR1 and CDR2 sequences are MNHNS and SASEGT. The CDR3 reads CATSDRENSPLHF. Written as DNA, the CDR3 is TGTGCCACCTCGGACAGGGAAAATTCACCCCTCCACTTT.

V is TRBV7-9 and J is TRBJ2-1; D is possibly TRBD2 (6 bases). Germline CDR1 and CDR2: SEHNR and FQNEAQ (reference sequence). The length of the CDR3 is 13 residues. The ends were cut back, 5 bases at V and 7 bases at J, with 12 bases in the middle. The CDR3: CASSVGLANEQFF. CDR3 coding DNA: TGTGCCAGCAGCGTAGGTCTAGCGAATGAGCAGTTCTTC.

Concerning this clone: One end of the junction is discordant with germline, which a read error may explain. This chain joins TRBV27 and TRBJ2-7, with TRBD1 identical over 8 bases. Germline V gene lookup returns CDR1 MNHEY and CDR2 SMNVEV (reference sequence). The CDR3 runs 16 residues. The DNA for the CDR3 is TGTGCCGGCAGTTCGTCGACAGGGGCAATTACCTACGAGCAGTACTTC. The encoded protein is CAGSSSTGAITYEQYF.

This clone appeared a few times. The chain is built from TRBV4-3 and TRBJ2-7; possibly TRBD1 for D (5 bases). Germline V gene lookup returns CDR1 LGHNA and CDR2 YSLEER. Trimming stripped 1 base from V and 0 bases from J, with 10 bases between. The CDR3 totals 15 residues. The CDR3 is CASSQAPQGSYEQYF. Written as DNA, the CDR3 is TGCGCCAGCAGCCAAGCCCCCCAGGGCTCCTACGAGCAGTACTTC.

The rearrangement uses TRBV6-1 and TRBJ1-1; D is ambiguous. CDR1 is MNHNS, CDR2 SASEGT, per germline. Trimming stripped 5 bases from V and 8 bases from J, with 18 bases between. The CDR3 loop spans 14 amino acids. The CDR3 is CASSSSRRLQEAFF. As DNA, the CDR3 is TGTGCCAGCAGTTCTTCTCGCCGTTTACAAGAAGCTTTCTTT.

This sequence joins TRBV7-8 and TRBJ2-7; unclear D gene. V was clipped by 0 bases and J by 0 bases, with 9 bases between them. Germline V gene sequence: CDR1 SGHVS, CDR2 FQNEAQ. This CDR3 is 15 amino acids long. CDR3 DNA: TGTGCCAGCAGCTTAGCGGCAGCGATCTCCTACGAGCAGTACTTC. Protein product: CASSLAAAISYEQYF.

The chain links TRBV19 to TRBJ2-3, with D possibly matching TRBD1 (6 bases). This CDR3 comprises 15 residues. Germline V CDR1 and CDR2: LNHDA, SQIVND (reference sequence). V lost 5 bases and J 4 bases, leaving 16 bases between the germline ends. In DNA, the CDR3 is TGTGCCAGTAGTTTAGGGACATCCTTGTCAGATACGCAGTATTTT. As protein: CASSLGTSLSDTQYF.